The TCR beta chain under discussion was sequenced for a study of regulatory T cells in long-lasting Graves disease (dated by TCRdb to 2020 to 2023). Background on the whole study: Newly diagnosed Graves' disease patients had taken antithyroid drugs for less than 3 months. This study used TCR sequencing and RNA sequencing of peripheral blood to compare persistent Graves' disease patients against newly diagnosed Graves' disease patients. The study took place in China and was registered as a clinical trial. A total of 35 or so samples underwent TCR sequencing: some 13 from persistent and roughly 20 from newly diagnosed Graves' disease patients.

The library came from multiplex PCR. The sequencer was an Illumina HiSeq 4000. CDR3 regions were amplified by Arm-PCR with iRepertoire HTBI primers to construct TCR beta libraries. PCR products were gel purified before sequencing. Per the original workflow: Across samples, about 64 TRBV and 13 to 15 TRBJ segments were identified and used for gene usage analysis of CDR3 amino acid clonotypes. COPE and FqMerger were used to merge filtered high-quality paired reads into contigs. BLAST was used to align contigs to the IMGT TRBV, TRBD and TRBJ reference genes, and CDR3 was defined following IMGT. Clonotypes above 0.1% frequency were classified as highly expanded clones. Repertoire diversity was measured by Shannon entropy, and V-J evenness by the Gini coefficient. Public clonotypes were defined as clonotypes shared by more than one individual. The public sequencing data were trimmed at Q25 with fastp and processed into clonotypes with MiXCR by TCRdb, which kept only in-frame beta chains. Rows with one shared CDR3 protein collapse into an entry with the most common genes and DNA. These V and J calls are TCRdb output, not the study's own analysis. The sample contains a few hundred thousand distinct CDR3 sequences, about 11% of them found a single time. The ten largest clonotypes hold approximately 17% of the sample.

Summary of the overall study and its limitations: Persistent Graves' disease patients showed lower TCR Shannon entropy and fewer highly expanded clones than newly diagnosed patients, suggesting clonal expansion. Preferential use of TRBV28, TRBJ1-2 and TRBJ2-5 was observed in persistent disease, whereas TRBV20-1 and TRBJ2-1 were favored in newly diagnosed disease. Peripheral blood alone was examined, since thyroid tissue, which constituted the primary lesion, could not be accessed. The authors acknowledged the small sample size as a limitation that may reduce accuracy. Sequencing and analysis were restricted to the TCR beta chain. A larger number of public clonotypes was shared among persistent patients (approximately 3,000) than among newly diagnosed patients (around 890).

The sample holds many counts of this clonotype. The target of this receptor is not known. Within one base of it there is no much larger clone, and no base qualities were kept. Explained via the paper, the time point label denotes: newly diagnosed GD, antithyroid drugs for less than 3 months. For both TCR sequencing and RNA sequencing, RNA was extracted from PBMCs in TRIzol. The diagnosis of Graves' disease was made according to American Thyroid Association guidelines. The patients came from an endocrinology department in Xi'an, China. From each patient, approximately 10 milliliters of peripheral blood was collected into an EDTA anticoagulant tube. Ficoll Paque Plus density gradient separation was used to isolate PBMCs, and no additional T cell sorting was done. An Agilent 2100 Bioanalyzer and agarose gel were used to assess RNA quality, and a NanoDrop 2000 was used to measure RNA concentration. Reading from cysteine to phenylalanine, the CDR3 counts 13 amino acids. Only the CDR3 region is kept as DNA, spanning 39 bases read in frame from base 1. V is shortened by 6 bases, J by 10 bases, and the region joining them spans 13 bases.

This sample also belongs to another study, concerning T cells in Graves' hyperthyroidism and ophthalmopathy. The second publication reports: A patient counted as having stable Graves' hyperthyroidism if no progression to ophthalmopathy occurred over 18 months of follow-up. Hyperthyroidism patients were newly diagnosed, had a disease duration of under 2 months, and were aged 18 to 65 years. Any patient with an uncontrolled infection, another autoimmune disease, pregnancy or lactation was excluded. Clinical symptoms, serum thyroxine and TRAb, thyroid ultrasound, and orbital computed tomography formed the basis for the diagnoses. The TCR CDR3 was subjected to a first round of RT-PCR using the HTBI primer set and the Qiagen OneStep RT-PCR kit. Most expanded thyroid clonotypes (frequency above 0.001) were also detected in blood, a finding suggesting that blood repertoires may reflect thyroid immune responses. Ophthalmopathy was separated from stable hyperthyroidism by a 13 V-J signature model, with about 88% sensitivity and just over 81% specificity obtained in cross-validation and 80%/75% obtained in testing. In validation, the model predicted progression to ophthalmopathy a median of roughly 6.1 months before onset, with approximately 71% sensitivity and about 75% specificity. To identify distinguishing TCR V-J signatures, a discovery cohort of about 100 patients was used, comprising 43 with Graves' ophthalmopathy and about 59 with stable Graves' hyperthyroidism. Prospective prediction of ophthalmopathy was tested in an independent validation cohort consisting of about 19 hyperthyroidism patients and 15 or so patients who later progressed to ophthalmopathy. The roughly 100 discovery patients were randomly divided into training and test sets at a 7:3 ratio. In roughly six Graves' hyperthyroidism patients, the study also compared T-cell repertoires from thyroid tissue with T-cell repertoires from blood. After sampling, hyperthyroidism patients received methimazole starting at 30 mg daily, and ophthalmopathy patients received high-dose intravenous methylprednisolone. Libraries were constructed in a second round of multiplex PCR, after which size selection and purification were carried out. Sequencing of the libraries was done on an Illumina HiSeq2000 using paired-end 100 bp reads. Raw data were processed with SOAPnuke, discarding reads with adapters, uncalled bases, mean Phred below 15, or no exact constant-primer or identifier match. COPE v1.2.5 was used to merge the high-quality paired reads, and each unique nucleotide sequence was defined as a clonotype. Clonotypes were aligned to IMGT TRBV, TRBD and TRBJ reference segments using MiTCR v1.1. Only V-J combinations with frequency above 0.0001, covering approximately 99% of repertoires, were analysed. A TCS score was defined as the ratio between F50 (clonal expansion) and ExV (chaos), using BLOSUM62-based TCRdist between CDR3 peptides within each V-J. Welch's t-statistics and random forest reduced 500 to 650 V-J features to around 14, which were used in a naive Bayes classifier (R e1071). No statistical method was used to fix the sample size in advance, and group allocation was not hidden from the investigators. TCR Vbeta CDR3 sequencing of 130 to 150 peripheral blood samples (under 45 ophthalmopathy, about 80 hyperthyroidism and roughly 17 progressor patients) is reported in the paper.

The sample was peripheral blood mononuclear cells (PBMCs), taken at new diagnosis, from a patient treated with antithyroid drugs. This clonotype originated in a woman aged 18-30 years with Graves disease. Donor details come from another sample of the same person, matched by shared clones. The sequence links TRBV12-3 or TRBV12-4 to TRBJ1-6, with a weak D call of TRBD1 (5 bases match). The DNA sequence is as follows: TGTGCCAGCAGCCTCAGGGAGGGGTCACCCCTCCACTTT. This codes for CASSLREGSPLHF.